What follows are 13 T cell receptor beta chains derived from one specimen sequenced in a study of T cells after posttransplantation cyclophosphamide. Using immunoSEQ multiplex PCR, the repertoire was profiled, and TCRdb retains in-frame clones only, with some absent. This table has about 16,000 clones, roughly 94% appearing once. The naive gate required viable CD3+CD4+ or CD3+CD8+ cells with CCR7+CD45RA+CD45RO-CD95-CD27+CD28+ phenotype. Sequencing was performed on naive CD4+ T cells sorted from blood. These receptors were obtained from a woman aged 50 to 60 in good health and a related stem cell transplant donor.

This clone appeared a single time. The chain has TRBV2 and TRBJ2-7; possibly TRBD2 for D (5 bases). Germline CDR1 and CDR2: SNHLY and FYNNEI. This CDR3 is built from 12 residues. V was shortened by 7 bases and J by 4 bases, with 11 bases between the two germline ends. CDR3: CASIPGGYEQYF. The CDR3 region has the DNA TGTGCCAGCATCCCAGGAGGTTACGAGCAGTACTTC.

This chain links TRBV10-3 with TRBJ2-1; the match to TRBD1 covers 8 bases. Germline V gene sequence: CDR1 ENHRY, CDR2 SYGVKD. J gave up 8 bases and V 7 bases, and 7 bases lay outside the gene matches. The CDR3 runs 13 residues. The CDR3 DNA is TGTGCCATCAACCCGACAGGGGAGGATGAGCAGTTCTTC. It translates to CAINPTGEDEQFF.

This sequence joins TRBV5-8 and TRBJ1-2; 9 nucleotides align to TRBD1. The CDR3 loop spans 19 amino acids. Germline-derived CDR1 and CDR2 are SGHTS and YDEGEE. Losses at the gene ends were 0 bases for V and 1 base for J; bases not matched to a gene: 13. The CDR3 spells CASSLGGGGQGHYNYGYTF. For the CDR3, the DNA is TGTGCCAGCAGCTTGGGGGGAGGGGGACAGGGACACTATAACTATGGCTACACCTTC.

This chain connects TRBV6-1 to TRBJ2-7, with 8 bases fitting TRBD1. The CDR3 sequence is 15 residues long. The germline CDR1 and CDR2 sequences are MNHNS and SASEGT. Trimming cost V 1 base and J 9 bases; bases outside gene matches: 11. As DNA, the CDR3 is TGTGCCAGCAGTGAAGTCGACAGGGGTCTAGTTGGGCAGTACTTC. The encoded protein is CASSEVDRGLVGQYF.

This chain uses TRBV5-1 with TRBJ2-1; tentatively, D is TRBD2 (6 bases). Trimming took 0 bases from V and 6 from J, leaving 19 bases between them. Germline-derived CDR1 and CDR2 are SGHRS and YFSETQ. CDR3 length: 17 residues. The CDR3 DNA reads TGCGCCAGCAGCTTGGGACAATGGGGTGGAGCGGGCAATGAGCAGTTCTTC. Translated, it gives CASSLGQWGGAGNEQFF.

This sequence joins TRBV29-1 and TRBJ1-1, with a weak D call TRBD1 (5 bases). Trimming took off 3 bases at V and 1 base at J, with 6 bases between the two ends. This CDR3 spans 12 amino acids. CDR1 SQVTM and CDR2 ANQGSEA come from the germline V gene. The CDR3 region is CSVDRGNTEAFF. CDR3 DNA sequence: TGCAGCGTTGATAGGGGGAACACTGAAGCTTTCTTT.

The chain employs TRBV4-3 and TRBJ2-5; 7 nucleotides align to TRBD2. The better agreement between TRBJ2-7 and the DNA end casts doubt on the J call. The CDR3 totals 16 residues. Looked up from germline, CDR1 is LGHNA and CDR2 is YSLEER. CDR3 nucleotides: TGCGCCAGCAGCCAAGATCGCGGCGGGAGCGGATACGAGCAGTACTTC. Translated: CASSQDRGGSGYEQYF.

The rearrangement links TRBV11-1 to TRBJ2-3; TRBD2 is a possible D gene (5 bases). This CDR3 has 15 amino acids. CDR1 is SGHAT and CDR2 is FQDESV in the germline V gene (reference sequence). The V and J ends lost 1 base and 0 bases respectively, with 8 bases between them. The CDR3 nucleotides read TGTGCCAGCAGCTTAGACCCGGGGAGCACAGATACGCAGTATTTT. Amino acid sequence: CASSLDPGSTDTQYF. The variable domain in full, with the rest retrieved from reference TRBV11-1 and TRBJ2-3, is EAEVAQSPRYKITEKSQAVAFWCDPISGHATLYWYRQILGQGPELLVQFQDESVVDDSQLPKDRFSAERLKGVDSTLKIQPAELGDSAMYLCASSLDPGSTDTQYFGPGTRLTVL.

This chain connects TRBV2 to TRBJ2-7, with 10 nucleotides matching TRBD2. Unmatched junction bases numbered 12, after V lost 4 bases and J lost 9 bases. Germline V gene data show CDR1 as SNHLY and CDR2 as FYNNEI. The CDR3 is 15 residues long. The CDR3 protein is CASSVGGLAGVGQYF. The CDR3 DNA sequence: TGTGCCAGCAGTGTAGGTGGTCTAGCGGGAGTCGGGCAGTACTTC.

J is TRBJ1-4 and V is TRBV15; a possible D gene is TRBD1 (5 bases). V lost 5 bases, J lost 6 bases, and 13 bases lay in between. The CDR3 loop spans 14 amino acids. Germline V gene lookup returns CDR1 LNHNV and CDR2 YYDKDF (reference sequence). CDR3: CATSPGGGYEKLFF. The CDR3 DNA reads TGTGCCACCAGCCCCGGGGGGGGTTATGAAAAACTGTTTTTT.

The chain carries TRBV5-8 and TRBJ2-1, with D possibly TRBD2 on 5 matching bases. Germline V lookup: CDR1 SGHTS, CDR2 YDEGEE. V shed 1 base and J shed 6 bases, with 14 bases lying between them. This CDR3 region has 15 residues. The CDR3 protein is CASSLRQDRGNEQFF. CDR3 DNA sequence: TGTGCCAGCAGCTTGAGGCAGGATCGGGGCAATGAGCAGTTCTTC.

CDR3 sequence reads: CASRTGLERLGYTF. CDR3 nucleotides: TGTGCCAGCCGGACAGGGTTGGAGCGATTGGGCTACACCTTC. The chain employs TRBV6-5 and TRBJ1-2; 8 bases line up with TRBD1. Trimming removed 8 bases from V and 8 bases from J; junction bases left unmatched: 13. The V gene's germline CDR1 is MNHEY and CDR2 SVGAGI. The CDR3 covers 14 residues.

The chain joins TRBV20-1 to TRBJ2-3; D remains unclear. Germline CDR1 is DFQATT and CDR2 is SNEGSKA (reference sequence). The CDR3 extends over 11 amino acids. The germline V and J ends were trimmed by 7 bases and 1 base, with 6 bases remaining between them. CDR3 protein: CSGVGTDTQYF. In DNA, the CDR3 is TGCAGTGGTGTCGGCACAGATACGCAGTATTTT.